This TCR beta chain appears in the sequencing data of a study of T cells in Graves' hyperthyroidism and ophthalmopathy (dated by TCRdb to about 2019). Broadly, across the study: Peripheral blood samples were taken at the time of initial diagnosis, prior to any treatment. To identify TCR V-J signatures that set the groups apart, the researchers used a discovery cohort of 90 to 100 patients, made up of around 42 with Graves' ophthalmopathy and some 60 with stable Graves' hyperthyroidism. Prospective prediction of ophthalmopathy was tested in an independent validation cohort consisting of 18 hyperthyroidism patients and around 17 patients who later progressed to ophthalmopathy. The 75 to 100 discovery patients were divided at random into training and test sets in a 7:3 ratio. Thyroid tissue and blood T-cell repertoires from six Graves' hyperthyroidism patients were also compared in the study. Following sampling, methimazole starting at 30 mg daily was given to hyperthyroidism patients, and high-dose intravenous methylprednisolone was given to ophthalmopathy patients. The paper describes TCR Vbeta CDR3 sequencing of more than 120 peripheral blood samples, made up of fewer than 50 ophthalmopathy patients, 70 to 80 hyperthyroidism patients and approximately 17 progressor patients. What the authors observed across the whole study: A 13 V-J signature model separated ophthalmopathy from stable hyperthyroidism, with about 90% sensitivity and 81.08% specificity in cross-validation and 80%/75% in testing. During validation, the model predicted progression to ophthalmopathy a median of approximately 6.5 months ahead of onset, with almost 71% sensitivity and about 72% specificity. No statistical method was used to set the sample size in advance, and investigators knew the group allocation. Most expanded thyroid clonotypes (frequency above 0.001) were also detected in blood, suggesting blood repertoires may reflect thyroid immune responses.

Ophthalmopathy patients had moderately to severely active disease, Clinical Activity Score of at least 3, NOSPECS grade of at least 4, and duration under 3 months. Patients with uncontrolled infections, other autoimmune diseases, pregnancy or lactation were excluded. Diagnoses were based on clinical symptoms, serum thyroxine and TRAb, thyroid ultrasound and orbital computed tomography. PBMCs were separated from roughly 10 ml of fresh peripheral blood using Ficoll-Paque density gradient centrifugation. Total RNA was extracted with Trizol reagent, and quality was checked on an Agilent 2100 Bioanalyzer. The germline V gene supplies CDR1 ENHRY and CDR2 SYGVKD. At the junction V is shortened by 0 bases and J by 1 base, with 12 bases in between. There are 16 amino acids in the CDR3, from cysteine to phenylalanine inclusive. Only the CDR3 DNA is retained, 48 bases long and in frame from the first base. Note on this clonotype: There is no known antigen for this receptor. Per-base quality was not reported, and no clone a single base away is much larger than it.

The TCR beta CDR3 regions were amplified from RNA transcripts. A first-round RT-PCR of the TCR CDR3 used the HTBI primer set with the Qiagen OneStep RT-PCR kit. Libraries were constructed in a second round of multiplex PCR, after which size selection and purification were carried out. Libraries were sequenced paired-end with 100 bp reads on an Illumina HiSeq2000. Under the source paper's analysis protocol: SOAPnuke was used to process the raw data, removing reads that contained adapters or uncalled bases, had a mean Phred below 15, or lacked an exact match to the constant primer or identifier. COPE v1.2.5 was used to merge high-quality paired reads, and clonotypes were defined as unique nucleotide sequences. Clonotypes were aligned to IMGT TRBV, TRBD and TRBJ reference segments using MiTCR v1.1. The analysis included only V-J combinations with a frequency above 0.0001, which together covered around 99% of the repertoires. The TCS score was defined as the ratio of F50 (clonal expansion) to E x V (chaos), calculated using BLOSUM62-based TCRdist between CDR3 peptides within each V-J. Welch's t-statistics and random forest reduced some 510 V-J features to fewer than 15, which were used in a naive Bayes classifier (R e1071). TCRdb redid the processing of the public reads, applying fastp at Q25 and MiXCR, and retained in-frame beta chains. Each record represents a unique CDR3 protein, reported with the most common genes and DNA among its rows. The V and J calls reflect TCRdb's pipeline rather than the authors' work. Recorded for this sample are hundreds of thousands of distinct CDR3 sequences; about 16% of them occurred a single time. Clones ranked in the top ten supply roughly a fifth of the sample.

Rearrangement joined TRBV10-3 to TRBJ1-1; matching of 5 bases hints at TRBD1 as the D gene. The clonotype comes from a woman in her sixties or seventies with Graves' ophthalmopathy. The sequenced material came from blood. For the CDR3, the sequence is CAISESLDSSNTEAFF. In nucleotide form, the sequence is TGTGCCATCAGTGAGTCTTTAGACAGCTCGAACACTGAAGCTTTCTTT.